A single sample is the source of the 5 T cell receptor beta chains below, sequenced in a study of blood T cell repertoires in COVID-19. Only in-frame clones appear in the TCRdb table, and some are missing; sequencing was by immunoSEQ multiplex PCR. The profile shows about 380,000 clones, more than 70% of them singletons. The sample comprised PBMCs or T cells enriched from blood (not recorded which). All receptors derive from a woman aged 18-30 years who had recovered from COVID-19.

The chain uses TRBV30 and TRBJ2-7, with 7 positions matching TRBD1. Germline-derived CDR1 and CDR2 are GTSNPN and SVGIG (reference sequence). The CDR3 contains 15 residues. The V gene end was trimmed by 4 bases and the J gene end by 8 bases; junction bases not matched to a gene: 17. This CDR3 is CAWTLPAGGTLQQYF. For the CDR3, the DNA is TGTGCCTGGACTTTACCAGCAGGGGGTACCCTCCAGCAGTACTTC.

The chain combines TRBV5-5 with TRBJ2-2; maybe TRBD1 (6 bases). V was clipped by 2 bases and J by 2 bases, with 10 bases between them. CDR1 is SGHKS, CDR2 YYEKEE, per germline (reference sequence). The CDR3 runs to 15 residues. This CDR3 reads CASSFNRANTGELFF. The CDR3 bases are TGTGCCAGCAGCTTTAACAGGGCTAACACCGGGGAGCTGTTTTTT.

This clone has a single count. CDR3 residues: CASSISVIRGVARTPGNTIYF. In DNA, the CDR3 is TGTGCCAGTAGTATATCGGTCATCAGGGGAGTGGCTCGGACCCCTGGAAACACCATATATTTT. The rearrangement links TRBV19 to TRBJ1-3; D is perhaps TRBD1 (6 bases). In germline, CDR1 is LNHDA, CDR2 SQIVND (reference sequence). The germline V and J ends were trimmed by 2 bases and 2 bases, with 28 bases remaining between them. This CDR3 region has 21 residues.

The chain combines TRBV5-4 with TRBJ2-5; TRBD2 might be the D (7 bases). Germline V gives CDR1 SGHNT, CDR2 YYREEE (reference sequence). Trimming shortened V by 0 bases and J by 6 bases, and 18 bases separated the two germline ends. The CDR3 runs 16 residues. In DNA form, the CDR3 reads TGTGCCAGCAGCTTGGCCGGGGGGCGCTTCACTAAGACCCAGTACTTC. Encoded protein: CASSLAGGRFTKTQYF.

The gene calls are TRBV18 and TRBJ1-1, with D possibly matching TRBD1 (5 bases). Germline-derived CDR1 and CDR2 are KGHSH and LQKENI. The CDR3 is 12 residues long. Trimming cost V 0 bases and J 7 bases, with 6 bases left between them. The CDR3 spells CASSPPGGEAFF. The CDR3 DNA follows: TGTGCCAGCTCACCACCGGGGGGTGAAGCTTTCTTT.